One and the same sample provided the 15 T cell receptor beta chains below, sequenced in a study of T cell responses to AZD1222 COVID-19 vaccine. Only in-frame clones appear in the TCRdb table, and some are missing; sequencing was by immunoSEQ multiplex PCR. The sample has 90,000 to 150,000 clones, around nine tenths seen once. The specimen comprised peripheral blood, sampled on day 0 of AZD1222 vaccination. These TCRs come from an adult in good health.

This CDR3 reads CASSRFRGGNQPQHF. The CDR3 DNA reads TGTGCCAGCAGCCGATTTAGAGGAGGGAATCAGCCCCAGCATTTT. The chain carries TRBV11-2 and TRBJ1-5, with D unclear. CDR3 length equals 15 residues. Trimming stripped 5 bases from V and 4 bases from J, with 15 bases between. The germline gives CDR1 SGHAT, CDR2 FQNNGV.

This clone came up a few times. The chain carries TRBV6-5 and TRBJ2-1; 9 bases align to TRBD2. CDR1 is MNHEY, CDR2 SVGAGI, per germline. This CDR3 is 14 amino acids long. Trimming removed 6 bases from V and 5 bases from J; junction bases left unmatched: 5. This CDR3 reads CASRISGGHNEQFF. CDR3 nucleotide sequence: TGTGCCAGCAGAATTAGCGGGGGACACAATGAGCAGTTCTTC.

The chain recombines TRBV5-6 with TRBJ2-7; possibly TRBD1 for D (7 bases). The CDR3 is 17 amino acids. With 1 base removed from V and 2 bases from J, the gap between germline ends came to 19 bases. CDR1 and CDR2 from the germline V gene are SGHDT and YYEEEE. The CDR3 bases are TGTGCCAGCAGCTTGCAGTCTCGGCGGGACAGAGCCTACGAGCAGTACTTC. It codes for CASSLQSRRDRAYEQYF.

The chain is built from TRBV7-2 and TRBJ2-7, with a possible D match to TRBD2 (5 bases). This CDR3 contains 14 residues. With 5 bases removed from V and 4 bases from J, the gap between germline ends came to 15 bases. Germline V gene lookup returns CDR1 SGHTA and CDR2 FQGNSA. The CDR3 sequence: CASSQARGSYEQYF. The CDR3, as DNA: TGTGCCAGCAGCCAAGCCCGGGGATCGTACGAGCAGTACTTC.

This chain connects TRBV30 to TRBJ1-6; D gene unclear. CDR3 length: 15 residues. Per germline, CDR1 GTSNPN and CDR2 SVGIG (reference sequence). The V end was cut by 7 bases, the J end by 7 bases, with 20 bases between. The CDR3 loop is CAYHGTLLTNSPLHF. In DNA, the CDR3 is TGTGCCTATCACGGAACGCTTTTGACGAATTCACCCCTCCACTTT.

The J gene is TRBJ2-2, the V gene TRBV24-1, with D uncertain. V lost 6 bases and J 3 bases, leaving 13 bases between the germline ends. CDR3 size: 15 residues. The germline V gene has CDR1 KGHDR and CDR2 SFDVKD. DNA of the CDR3: TGTGCCACCAGTTCGTCTCAGGATCACACCGGGGAGCTGTTTTTT. Amino acid sequence: CATSSSQDHTGELFF.

This clone occurred once. V is TRBV5-4 and J is TRBJ2-1; TRBD1 aligns across 7 bases. Trimming took 0 bases from V and 7 from J; bases not matched to a gene: 7. Germline V gene data show CDR1 as SGHNT and CDR2 as YYREEE (reference sequence). The CDR3 is made up of 15 amino acids. This CDR3 is CASSLGNRGWNEQFF. The CDR3 DNA is TGTGCCAGCAGCTTGGGGAACAGGGGATGGAATGAGCAGTTCTTC.

This clone has only one observation. The V and J genes are TRBV9 and TRBJ1-2; D is uncertain. Germline loops: CDR1 SGDLS, CDR2 YYNGEE. V was cut by 2 bases and J by 5 bases, with 16 bases left in between. The CDR3 runs to 15 residues. The DNA for the CDR3 is TGTGCCAGCAGCGTTGGCTCATCCATAGGGTATGGCTACACCTTC. The encoded protein is CASSVGSSIGYGYTF. The whole variable domain, remainder taken from reference TRBV9 and TRBJ1-2, is DSGVTQTPKHLITATGQRVTLRCSPRSGDLSVYWYQQSLDQGLQFLIQYYNGEERAKGNILERFSAQQFPDLHSELNLSSLELGDSALYFCASSVGSSIGYGYTFGSGTRLTVV.

V gene TRBV12-3 or TRBV12-4 combines with J gene TRBJ1-1, with 7 bases fitting TRBD1. The CDR3 covers 13 residues. V shed 6 bases and J 1 base; nucleotides not matched to a gene: 2. The CDR3 DNA reads TGTGCCAGCAGGCGACAGGGGAACACTGAAGCTTTCTTT. This gives the protein CASRRQGNTEAFF.

The chain combines TRBV15 with TRBJ2-7; TRBD1 might be the D (6 bases). The CDR3 is 14 amino acids. V was shortened by 5 bases and J by 8 bases, with 19 bases between the two germline ends. CDR1 is LNHNV and CDR2 is YYDKDF in the germline V gene (reference sequence). The CDR3 sequence: CATSPRTVDRKQYF. The CDR3 DNA follows: TGTGCCACCAGCCCTCGGACAGTTGACCGGAAGCAGTACTTC.

This clone was seen a single time. J is TRBJ1-6 and V is TRBV7-3, with TRBD1 as a possible D gene (6 bases). CDR1 and CDR2 (germline): SGHTA, FQGTGA. This CDR3 contains 13 residues. The V gene lost 5 bases and the J gene lost 5 bases, with 7 bases spanning the gap. The CDR3 nucleotides are TGTGCCAGCAGCCGACAGGATAATTCACCCCTCCACTTT. Protein: CASSRQDNSPLHF.

The chain recombines TRBV25-1 with TRBJ1-2; D remains ambiguous. V shed 3 bases and J shed 0 bases, with 14 bases lying between them. The germline V gene has CDR1 MGHDK and CDR2 SYGVNS. The CDR3 runs 16 residues. CDR3 region: CASSEGQTFANYGYTF. In DNA form, the CDR3 reads TGTGCCAGCAGTGAGGGCCAGACATTCGCTAACTATGGCTACACCTTC.

The chain uses TRBV5-1 and TRBJ2-7; 8 bases fit TRBD2. The CDR3 consists of 16 residues. From germline, CDR1 is SGHRS and CDR2 YFSETQ. The V segment lost 6 bases and the J segment 3 bases; nucleotides outside the gene matches: 14. The CDR3 loop is CASTGVGRGGFYEQYF. The CDR3 bases are TGCGCCAGCACCGGCGTGGGCCGGGGGGGTTTCTACGAGCAGTACTTC.

The chain has TRBV19 and TRBJ1-5, with 10 positions matching TRBD1. After removal of 3 bases from V and 8 bases from J, the junction contained 7 bases not matched to a gene. Germline CDR1 LNHDA, CDR2 SQIVND (reference sequence). CDR3 length: 15 residues. For the CDR3, the DNA is TGTGCCAGTAGTATGGACGGGACAGGGGTCGAGCCCCAGCATTTT. Translated, it gives CASSMDGTGVEPQHF. Full variable domain (remainder filled in from reference TRBV19 and TRBJ1-5): DGGITQSPKYLFRKEGQNVTLSCEQNLNHDAMYWYRQDPGQGLRLIYYSQIVNDFQKGDIAEGYSVSREKKESFPLTVTSAQKNPTAFYLCASSMDGTGVEPQHFGDGTRLSIL.

V gene TRBV28 combines with J gene TRBJ2-2; 8 bases map to TRBD2. The ends lost 6 bases at V and 6 bases at J; junction bases unmatched: 12. In germline, CDR1 is MDHEN, CDR2 SYDVKM. The CDR3 length is 16 residues. This CDR3 is CASRPAGVTRAGELFF. The CDR3, as DNA: TGTGCCAGCAGACCAGCGGGAGTCACGAGAGCCGGGGAGCTGTTTTTT.